Listed here are 29 T cell receptor beta chains from one sample, sequenced in a study of response to subunit inactivated influenza vaccine. In TCRdb, the RT-PCR reads were re-called with MiXCR into one record per CDR3 protein. The repertoire has about 520,000 distinct CDR3 sequences, 10% to 11% of them found once; the top ten carry 12%. Sequences were derived from PBMCs from blood, sampled 35 to 45 days after vaccination. The receptors here all came from a man over 45 who received an inactivated influenza vaccine.

The chain is built from TRBV20-1 and TRBJ1-1; D unresolved. Per the germline V gene, CDR1 is DFQATT and CDR2 is SNEGSKA (reference sequence). The length of the CDR3 is 11 residues. V was trimmed by 6 bases and J by 12 bases, leaving 17 bases between them. DNA of the CDR3: TGCAGTGCACCGAAAACGTTAAAAACTTTCTTT. Its protein is CSAPKTLKTFF.

J is TRBJ2-1 and V is TRBV12-3 or TRBV12-4; D unclear. This CDR3 is built from 12 residues. The ends were cut back, 4 bases at V and 8 bases at J, with 9 bases in the middle. The CDR3 DNA reads TGTGCCAGCAGTTCTGGGTGGGATGAGCAGTTCTTC. Translated, it gives CASSSGWDEQFF.

At least ten counts were recorded for this clonotype. This sequence joins TRBV4-3 and TRBJ2-1; D unresolved. The V gene lost 1 base and the J gene lost 8 bases, with 6 bases spanning the gap. This CDR3 comprises 12 residues. Germline V gene lookup returns CDR1 LGHNA and CDR2 YSLEER. The CDR3 sequence is CASSQGMDEQFF. In nucleotides, the CDR3 is TGCGCCAGCAGCCAAGGTATGGATGAGCAGTTCTTC.

The chain employs TRBV20-1 and TRBJ2-1, with D tentatively TRBD2 (7 bases). CDR3 length: 16 residues. V lost 1 base to trimming and J lost 3 bases, with 16 bases between them. The germline V gene encodes CDR1 DFQATT and CDR2 SNEGSKA (reference sequence). CDR3: CSARGSAGAGYNEQFF. The CDR3 DNA is TGCAGTGCTAGAGGCTCCGCGGGGGCCGGCTACAATGAGCAGTTCTTC.

J is TRBJ2-3 and V is TRBV4-2; D gene uncertain. This CDR3 region has 16 residues. Trimming removed 2 bases from V and 3 bases from J, with 15 bases in between. CDR1 and CDR2 (germline): LGHNA, YNFKEQ. The CDR3 DNA reads TGTGCCAGCAGCCAACGGGCCGGGTTACGGACAGATACGCAGTATTTT. Translation: CASSQRAGLRTDTQYF.

The V and J genes are TRBV20-1 and TRBJ2-7, with D hard to call. V lost 4 bases to trimming and J lost 4 bases, with 5 bases between them. CDR3 length: 10 residues. Germline V CDR1 and CDR2: DFQATT, SNEGSKA (reference sequence). This CDR3 reads CSANGYEQYF. Written as DNA, the CDR3 is TGCAGTGCTAATGGTTACGAGCAGTACTTC.

In its sample, this clonotype was seen a few times. V is TRBV15 and J is TRBJ2-1; D is perhaps TRBD2 (7 bases). Germline V lookup: CDR1 LNHNV, CDR2 YYDKDF (reference sequence). The CDR3 extends over 20 amino acids. Trimming removed 6 bases at V and 6 bases at J, with 33 bases between. In nucleotides, the CDR3 is TGTGCCACCAGGCGGCGGGGGCCTCGCGAACATGGTAGGGAGGGCAATGAGCAGTTCTTC. As protein: CATRRRGPREHGREGNEQFF. Full variable domain (missing parts from reference TRBV15 and TRBJ2-1): DAMVIQNPRYQVTQFGKPVTLSCSQTLNHNVMYWYQQKSSQAPKLLFHYYDKDFNNEADTPDNFQSRRPNTSFCFLDIRSPGLGDTAMYLCATRRRGPREHGREGNEQFFGPGTRLTVL.

The table lists this clonotype with many counts. The chain combines TRBV6-5 with TRBJ2-6; D ambiguous. Germline V gene data show CDR1 as MNHEY and CDR2 as SVGAGI. Trimming pared 3 bases from V and 4 bases from J, leaving 10 bases between. The CDR3 length is 15 residues. The DNA for the CDR3 is TGTGCCAGCAGTTATGAACACGCGGGGGCCAACGTCCTGACTTTC. This codes for CASSYEHAGANVLTF.

This clonotype has only a few counts. The chain carries TRBV5-1 and TRBJ2-1, with 9 positions matching TRBD2. With V trimmed by 4 bases and J by 7 bases, 21 bases remained unmatched. Germline values: CDR1 SGHRS, CDR2 YFSETQ. The CDR3 runs 19 residues. The CDR3 sequence is CASSRPTSGPYIGINEQFF. In DNA, the CDR3 is TGCGCCAGCAGCCGGCCGACTAGCGGTCCTTACATAGGGATTAATGAGCAGTTCTTC.

This clonotype appeared many times. The J gene is TRBJ2-1, the V gene TRBV4-3; D might be TRBD1 or TRBD2, each matching 5 bases. V was pared by 0 bases and J by 2 bases, with 11 bases between. Per germline, CDR1 LGHNA and CDR2 YSLEER. This CDR3 is built from 16 residues. CDR3 residues: CASSQDGDAAYNEQFF. CDR3 DNA sequence: TGCGCCAGCAGCCAAGATGGGGACGCAGCCTACAATGAGCAGTTCTTC.

The rearrangement joins TRBV25-1 to TRBJ2-1, with 8 positions matching TRBD2. CDR3 length: 15 amino acids. Germline lookup yields CDR1 MGHDK and CDR2 SYGVNS. The ends lost 1 base at V and 12 bases at J; junction bases unmatched: 11. CDR3 region: CASSELGPREGGQFF. CDR3 coding DNA: TGTGCCAGCAGTGAATTGGGTCCTCGGGAGGGGGGGCAGTTCTTC.

The genes are TRBV25-1 and TRBJ2-3, with 10 bases aligning to TRBD1. CDR1 and CDR2 from the germline V gene are MGHDK and SYGVNS. V shed 4 bases, J shed 5 bases, and the junction held 6 bases outside the gene matches. This CDR3 region has 15 residues. The CDR3 nucleotides are TGTGCCAGCAGTGCTAGGGGGACAGGGGTAGATACGCAGTATTTT. It specifies CASSARGTGVDTQYF.

This clonotype occurred a few times. The chain couples TRBV20-1 to TRBJ2-5, with unresolved D. The germline V gene encodes CDR1 DFQATT and CDR2 SNEGSKA (reference sequence). The CDR3 runs 13 residues. V shed 3 bases and J shed 2 bases, with 10 bases lying between them. The chain's CDR3 is CSASKGSQETQYF. The CDR3 region has the DNA TGCAGTGCTAGTAAAGGATCGCAAGAGACCCAGTACTTC.

This clonotype occurred a few times. The chain carries TRBV6-6 and TRBJ1-2; D is ambiguous. The CDR3 contains 12 residues. The V gene's germline CDR1 is MNHNY and CDR2 SVGAGI (reference sequence). Trimming removed 10 bases at V and 3 bases at J, with 12 bases between. The chain's CDR3 is CATRRLDYGYTF. CDR3 bases: TGTGCCACCAGACGGCTGGACTATGGCTACACCTTC.

The genes are TRBV6-5 and TRBJ2-7, with D unresolved. Germline V gives CDR1 MNHEY, CDR2 SVGAGI. The CDR3 has 14 amino acids. Trimming cost V 6 bases and J 6 bases, with 18 bases left between them. CDR3 sequence reads: CASSSSQISLEQYF. The DNA of the CDR3 is TGTGCCAGCAGCTCCTCACAGATCTCTCTCGAGCAGTACTTC.

The chain recombines TRBV12-3 or TRBV12-4 with TRBJ2-5, with D perhaps given as TRBD1 or TRBD2 (6 bases each). The CDR3 is 15 residues long. Trimming cost V 3 bases and J 5 bases, with 16 bases left between them. As DNA, the CDR3 is TGTGCCAGCAGTTTCGAGGGGGGCGGGATTGAGACCCAGTACTTC. Translated, it gives CASSFEGGGIETQYF.

The chain couples TRBV7-8 to TRBJ2-7; either TRBD1 or TRBD2 may fit D (5 bases each). V dropped 5 bases and J dropped 3 bases, with 17 bases sitting between them. Looked up from germline, CDR1 is SGHVS and CDR2 is FQNEAQ. This CDR3 comprises 15 residues. This chain's CDR3 is CASSRPGRPFYEQYF. CDR3 bases: TGTGCCAGCAGCCGTCCGGGACGGCCTTTCTACGAGCAGTACTTC.

This clonotype has at least ten counts. V usage is TRBV4-3 and J usage is TRBJ2-7; D is unresolved. This CDR3 has 15 residues. V shed 1 base and J shed 2 bases, with 12 bases lying between them. CDR1 and CDR2 (germline): LGHNA, YSLEER. The CDR3 protein is CASSQGVVGAYEQYF. The CDR3 DNA reads as TGCGCCAGCAGCCAAGGGGTCGTCGGAGCCTACGAGCAGTACTTC.

The gene calls are TRBV6-1 and TRBJ2-3; 8 bases align to TRBD2. The J segment lost 4 bases and the V segment lost 5 bases, leaving 8 bases of the junction unmatched. This CDR3 is built from 15 residues. Germline loops: CDR1 MNHNS, CDR2 SASEGT. The CDR3 loop is CASSPRGGVADTQYF. CDR3 sequence (DNA): TGTGCCAGCAGTCCACGGGGGGGTGTGGCAGATACGCAGTATTTT.

The chain links TRBV7-3 to TRBJ2-1; no reliable D call. The CDR3 contains 14 residues. V lost 5 bases, J lost 2 bases, and 10 bases lay in between. The germline gives CDR1 SGHTA, CDR2 FQGTGA. The DNA of the CDR3 is TGTGCCAGCAGCCCGTGGGCAGCCTACAATGAGCAGTTCTTC. Protein product: CASSPWAAYNEQFF.

In this sample, this clonotype turned up many times. The V call is TRBV12-3 or TRBV12-4, the J call TRBJ1-1, with a possible D match to TRBD1 (6 bases). With 7 bases removed from V and 4 bases from J, the gap between germline ends came to 16 bases. This CDR3 has 14 residues. As DNA, the CDR3 is TGTGCCAGCACCCAAGGGGGGGGAGGCACTGAAGCTTTCTTT. Its translation is CASTQGGGGTEAFF.

This clonotype was recorded a few times. The chain uses TRBV5-1 and TRBJ2-1; TRBD2 aligns across 14 bases. There are 19 residues in the CDR3. Germline V CDR1 and CDR2: SGHRS, YFSETQ. Germline trimming cut 1 base from V and 7 bases from J; bases unmatched to any gene: 13. CDR3 sequence reads: CASSLFPLPGTSGSNEQFF. CDR3 in DNA: TGCGCCAGCAGCTTGTTTCCCCTCCCCGGGACTAGCGGGAGTAATGAGCAGTTCTTC.

This clonotype was seen more than once but under ten times. CDR3 region: CATSISRGGSYEQYF. In nucleotides, the CDR3 is TGTGCCACCAGCATCAGCAGGGGAGGCTCCTACGAGCAGTACTTC. The chain carries TRBV15 and TRBJ2-7; D could derive from TRBD1 or TRBD2 (6 bases each). Trimming took 4 bases from V and 0 from J, leaving 13 bases between them. Germline V lookup: CDR1 LNHNV, CDR2 YYDKDF (reference sequence). The CDR3 consists of 15 residues.

J is TRBJ2-2 and V is TRBV6-6; D is ambiguous. V shed 3 bases and J shed 7 bases, with 9 bases lying between them. This CDR3 contains 13 residues. Germline V gene data show CDR1 as MNHNY and CDR2 as SVGAGI (reference sequence). The CDR3, as DNA: TGTGCCAGCAGTTATAAATGGAACGGGGAGCTGTTTTTT. This sequence encodes CASSYKWNGELFF.

This clonotype was observed a handful of times. J is TRBJ1-1 and V is TRBV28; D is possibly TRBD1 (5 bases). The CDR3 is 17 amino acids. The ends were cut back, 3 bases at V and 1 base at J, with 18 bases in the middle. In germline, CDR1 is MDHEN, CDR2 SYDVKM. In DNA form, the CDR3 reads TGTGCCAGCAGTTTGGGGTCCTTGGGGGTTTCGAACACTGAAGCTTTCTTT. It is translated as CASSLGSLGVSNTEAFF.

This clonotype was found many times. The rearrangement links TRBV7-9 to TRBJ2-7; 7 bases agree with TRBD1. Germline values: CDR1 SEHNR, CDR2 FQNEAQ (reference sequence). J lost 0 bases, V lost 2 bases, and 4 bases had no gene match. CDR3 length equals 15 residues. The CDR3 loop reads CASSLSGGDSYEQYF. In DNA form, the CDR3 reads TGTGCCAGCAGCTTATCAGGGGGTGACTCCTACGAGCAGTACTTC.

This clonotype was observed many times. The V gene is TRBV4-3, the J gene TRBJ1-6; no reliable D call. Trimming took off 0 bases at V and 0 bases at J, with 9 bases between the two ends. Germline V gene lookup returns CDR1 LGHNA and CDR2 YSLEER. The CDR3 spans 17 residues. The CDR3 spells CASSQDFQSSYNSPLHF. The DNA for the CDR3 is TGCGCCAGCAGCCAAGATTTTCAGAGCTCCTATAATTCACCCCTCCACTTT.

This clonotype was detected many times. This rearrangement joins TRBV12-3 or TRBV12-4 to TRBJ2-7, with a tentative D call TRBD2 (6 bases). CDR3 length equals 12 residues. Trimming took off 3 bases at V and 5 bases at J, with 8 bases between the two ends. CDR3 coding DNA: TGTGCCAGCAGTTTCGGGGGTAACGAGCAGTACTTC. Translated: CASSFGGNEQYF.

The chain combines TRBV27 with TRBJ1-2, with 9 bases lining up with TRBD1. Trimming removed 4 bases from V and 10 bases from J; junction bases left unmatched: 13. The V gene's germline CDR1 is MNHEY and CDR2 SMNVEV (reference sequence). CDR3 length: 15 amino acids. CDR3 loop: CASSYTGTGYLPYTF. In DNA, the CDR3 is TGTGCCAGCAGTTACACCGGGACAGGGTATCTGCCCTACACCTTC.